This TCR beta chain is from a study of neurological immune-mediated disorders (dated 2019 in TCRdb). Notes on the research overall: Among the 35 or so multiple sclerosis patients, roughly 31 had relapsing-remitting MS and 3 had secondary progressive MS. Alongside PBMC samples, the set of some 97 TCR-beta libraries contained longitudinal samples, technical triplicates, and paired CD4+ and CD8+ T-cell subsets that had been sorted. The cohort was made up of 68 subjects, consisting of around 14 HAM/TSP patients, roughly 35 multiple sclerosis patients and around 20 healthy controls. The study compared peripheral blood TCR-beta repertoires of HTLV-I-associated myelopathy (HAM/TSP) patients, multiple sclerosis patients and healthy controls using UMI-based sequencing.

What the study reported, not specific to this receptor: No identical CDR3 amino acid sequences were found to be shared among expanded clones across subjects, suggesting that TCR-beta repertoires were private in all groups. In a phylogenetic analysis, the repertoires of 18 out of 34 MS patients fell into a single cluster of related CDR3 sequences, pointing to a possible signature at the repertoire level. TCR clonal expansion was greatest in HAM/TSP patients and smallest in MS patients, who ranked below even healthy controls. No clinical or MRI features were associated with the MS cluster, and the authors said that larger cohorts are needed.

Including the terminal cysteine and phenylalanine, the CDR3 comprises 19 residues. Only the CDR3 DNA is retained, 57 bases long and in frame from the first base. The germline V end is reduced by 4 bases and the J end by 5 bases; junction bases left unmatched: 18. CDR1 and CDR2 are drawn from the germline V gene: SGHDT, YYEEEE. For the unsorted PBMC libraries, 2 million PBMCs were stored in RNAlater at -80 degrees C until RNA extraction and were used to generate the libraries. Multiple sclerosis patients were enrolled in a US clinical protocol under which disease progression was evaluated by magnetic resonance imaging. Peripheral blood was subjected to Ficoll-Hypaque density gradient centrifugation to isolate PBMCs, which were then cryopreserved in liquid nitrogen. This clonotype was counted ten times or more. The antigen this receptor binds is unknown. Base qualities were left out, and no much larger clone turns up one base away.

To synthesize cDNA, template-switch 5'RACE was performed with a primer carrying a 10-nucleotide random unique molecular identifier so that each TCR transcript was tagged. Every sequencing run covered 15-18 subjects and yielded more than 160 million TCR-beta sequences. The RNeasy kit was used to extract total RNA. The KAPA Real-time Library Amplification kit was used to amplify TCR-beta VDJ regions with primers for the TCR constant region and the 5'RACE anchor. A first PCR added sample indexes and Illumina adaptors, after which a second PCR increased the library yield. After purification with Ampure beads, the TCR product of roughly 650 bp was size-selected on a 2% E-gel SizeSelection system. Before pooling, library quality was assessed on a Bioanalyzer, concentration was determined with Qubit, and library quantification was performed with the Kapa Library Quantification kit. Libraries were sequenced paired-end 2 x 150 bp on an Illumina HiSeq 2500. To increase sequence diversity, roughly 25-31% phiX was spiked into each library pool. As for the original processing: The quality-filtered reads were processed with the UMI-based MiGEC pipeline, whose error correction step removed more than 80% of the raw TCR sequences. IMGT germline references were used for alignment of VDJ genes, and clonotypes were defined by a unique CDR3 amino acid sequence together with V-J genes. Clonal expansion, Shannon diversity and CDR3 relatedness were evaluated with VDJtools (CalcPairwiseDistances, ClusterSamples), while phylogenetic trees were built in CLCbio workbench. Expanded clones were defined as having at least 8 unique UMIs, based on coefficient-of-variation modelling across technical triplicates. The public reads were reprocessed in TCRdb via fastp at Q25 and MiXCR, keeping in-frame beta chains. Each CDR3 protein appears once, grouped with its most common genes and DNA. What appears here as the V and J calls and clone size reflects TCRdb's work, not the paper's. For this sample there are over 60,000 distinct CDR3 sequences; about 5.5% appear just once. Clones ranked in the top ten supply 2% to 2.5% of the sample.

The V gene is TRBV5-6 and the J gene is TRBJ1-4; TRBD1 aligns with 9 central bases. This clonotype was sampled from a woman between 25 and 40 years old with multiple sclerosis. The specimen sequenced was PBMCs. CDR3 region: CASSDSWTGQGTGNEKLFF. At the DNA level, the sequence is TGTGCCAGCAGCGACAGTTGGACGGGACAGGGAACTGGAAATGAAAAACTGTTTTTT. Extended through the reference TRBV5-6 and TRBJ1-4 proteins, this CDR3 yields the full variable domain: DAGVTQSPTHLIKTRGQQVTLRCSPKSGHDTVSWYQQALGQGPQFIFQYYEEEERQRGNFPDRFSGHQFPNYSSELNVNALLLGDSALYLCASSDSWTGQGTGNEKLFFGSGTQLSVL.